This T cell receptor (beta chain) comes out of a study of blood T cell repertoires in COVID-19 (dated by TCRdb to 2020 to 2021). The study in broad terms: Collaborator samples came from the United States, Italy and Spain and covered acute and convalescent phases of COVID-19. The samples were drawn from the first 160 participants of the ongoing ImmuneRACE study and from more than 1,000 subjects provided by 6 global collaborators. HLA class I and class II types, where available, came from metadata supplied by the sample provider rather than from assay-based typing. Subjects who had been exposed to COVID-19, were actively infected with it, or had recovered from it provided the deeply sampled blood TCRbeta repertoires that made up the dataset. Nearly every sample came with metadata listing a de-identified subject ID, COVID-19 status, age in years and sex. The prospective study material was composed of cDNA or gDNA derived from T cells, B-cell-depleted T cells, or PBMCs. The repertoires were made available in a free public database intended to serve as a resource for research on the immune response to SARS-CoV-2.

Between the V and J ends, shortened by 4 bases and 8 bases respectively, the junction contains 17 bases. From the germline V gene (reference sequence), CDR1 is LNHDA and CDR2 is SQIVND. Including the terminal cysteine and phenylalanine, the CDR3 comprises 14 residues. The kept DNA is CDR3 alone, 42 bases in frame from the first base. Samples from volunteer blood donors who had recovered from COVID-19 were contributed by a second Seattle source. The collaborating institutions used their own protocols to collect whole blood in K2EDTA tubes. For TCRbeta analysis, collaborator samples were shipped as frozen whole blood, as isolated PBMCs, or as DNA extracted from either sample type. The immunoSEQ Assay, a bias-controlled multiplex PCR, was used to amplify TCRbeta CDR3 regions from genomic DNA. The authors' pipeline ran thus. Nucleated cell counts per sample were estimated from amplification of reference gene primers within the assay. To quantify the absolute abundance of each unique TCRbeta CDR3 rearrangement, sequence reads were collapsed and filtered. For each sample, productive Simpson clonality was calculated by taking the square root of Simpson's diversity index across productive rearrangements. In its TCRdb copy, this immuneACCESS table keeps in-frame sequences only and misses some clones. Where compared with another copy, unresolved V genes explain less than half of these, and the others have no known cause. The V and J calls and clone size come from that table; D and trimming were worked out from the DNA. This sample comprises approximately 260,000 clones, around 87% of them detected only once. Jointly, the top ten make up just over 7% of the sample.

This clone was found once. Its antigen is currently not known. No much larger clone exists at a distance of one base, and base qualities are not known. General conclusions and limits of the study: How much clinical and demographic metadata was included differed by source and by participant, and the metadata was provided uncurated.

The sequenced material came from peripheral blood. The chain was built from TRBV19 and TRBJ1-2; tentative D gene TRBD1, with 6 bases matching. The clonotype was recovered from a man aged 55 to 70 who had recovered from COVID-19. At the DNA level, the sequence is TGTGCCAGTAGTACCTCCCGATACAGGGCCGGCTACACCTTC. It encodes CASSTSRYRAGYTF.